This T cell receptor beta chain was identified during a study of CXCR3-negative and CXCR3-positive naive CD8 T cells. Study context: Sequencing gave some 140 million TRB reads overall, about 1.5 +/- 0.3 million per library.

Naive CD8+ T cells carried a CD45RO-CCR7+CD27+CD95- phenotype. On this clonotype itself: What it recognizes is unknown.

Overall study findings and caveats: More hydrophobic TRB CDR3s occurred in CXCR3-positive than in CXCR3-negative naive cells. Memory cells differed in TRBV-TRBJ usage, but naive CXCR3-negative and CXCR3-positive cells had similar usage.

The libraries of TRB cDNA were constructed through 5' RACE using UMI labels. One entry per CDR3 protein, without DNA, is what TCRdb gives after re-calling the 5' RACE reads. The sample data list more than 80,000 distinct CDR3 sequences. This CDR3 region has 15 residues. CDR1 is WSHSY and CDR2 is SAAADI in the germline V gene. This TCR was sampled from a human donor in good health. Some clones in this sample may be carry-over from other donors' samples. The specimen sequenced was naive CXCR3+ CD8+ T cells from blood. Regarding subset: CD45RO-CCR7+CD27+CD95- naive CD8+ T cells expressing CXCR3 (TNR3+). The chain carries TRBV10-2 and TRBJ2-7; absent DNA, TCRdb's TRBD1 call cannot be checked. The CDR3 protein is CASSESAGATYEQYF.